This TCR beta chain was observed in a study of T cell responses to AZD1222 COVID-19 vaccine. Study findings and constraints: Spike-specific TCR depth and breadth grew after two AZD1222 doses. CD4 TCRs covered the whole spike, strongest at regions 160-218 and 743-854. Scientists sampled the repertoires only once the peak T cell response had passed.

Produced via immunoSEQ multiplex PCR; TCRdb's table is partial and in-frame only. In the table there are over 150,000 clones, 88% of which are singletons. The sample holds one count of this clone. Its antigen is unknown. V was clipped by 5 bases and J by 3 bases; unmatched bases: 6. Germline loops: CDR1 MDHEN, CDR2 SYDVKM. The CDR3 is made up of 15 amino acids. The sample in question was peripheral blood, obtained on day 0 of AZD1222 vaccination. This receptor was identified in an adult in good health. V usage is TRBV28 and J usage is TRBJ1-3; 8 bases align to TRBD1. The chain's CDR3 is CASSPRDRFGNTIYF. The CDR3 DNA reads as TGTGCCAGCAGTCCCCGGGACAGGTTTGGAAACACCATATATTTT.